This paragraph covers one T cell receptor beta chain sequence. This record comes from a study of blood T cell repertoires in COVID-19. Study information: Samples came from the United States, Italy and Spain, spanning acute and convalescent COVID-19.

The table came from immunoSEQ multiplex PCR; TCRdb's copy has only in-frame clones and leaves some out. The table shows tens of thousands of clones, with more than 80% occurring only once. While infection was still active, Seattle patients were enrolled and then followed longitudinally. V was cut by 4 bases and J by 0 bases, with 7 bases left in between. The CDR3 has 13 residues. Per the germline V gene, CDR1 is SGHTA and CDR2 is FQGTGA. This receptor was identified in a man aged 60 to 69 with COVID-19, enrolled during active disease. The sequenced sample was peripheral blood. This chain joins TRBV7-3 and TRBJ2-7; D is uncertain. The CDR3 here is CASSSGVSYEQYF. In nucleotides, the CDR3 is TGTGCCAGCAGCTCCGGAGTCTCCTACGAGCAGTACTTC.